The 26 T cell receptor beta chains reported below all come from one sample, sequenced in a study of cytomegalovirus exposure and HLA in healthy donors. In the PCR, 60 Vbeta and 13 Jbeta primers were used. Sequenced by immunoSEQ multiplex PCR; TCRdb stores in-frame clones only, minus some. Here the sample spans about 160,000 clones, about four fifths being singletons. Sequencing was done on a sample of PBMCs. The receptors were sampled from a woman aged 45-65 years in good health and CMV-seropositive.

This rearrangement joins TRBV5-6 to TRBJ2-1; no clear D gene. Between the trimmed V and J ends, which lost 4 bases and 4 bases, there was a span of 6 bases. The V gene's germline CDR1 is SGHDT and CDR2 YYEEEE. This CDR3 is 12 amino acids long. The CDR3 is CASSQNYNEQFF. The CDR3 nucleotides are TGTGCCAGCAGCCAGAATTACAATGAGCAGTTCTTC.

The chain uses TRBV7-9 and TRBJ1-4; 10 bases are a match to TRBD1. CDR3 length: 17 residues. Germline V CDR1 and CDR2: SEHNR, FQNEAQ (reference sequence). The ends lost 5 bases at V and 0 bases at J; junction bases unmatched: 6. The CDR3 here is CASSHRQGAATNEKLFF. DNA of the CDR3: TGTGCCAGCAGCCATAGACAGGGGGCCGCAACTAATGAAAAACTGTTTTTT.

The gene calls are TRBV7-9 and TRBJ2-7; D might be TRBD2 (5 bases). The ends were cut back, 1 base at V and 7 bases at J, with 8 bases in the middle. There are 12 residues in the CDR3. CDR1 SEHNR and CDR2 FQNEAQ come from the germline V gene (reference sequence). This chain's CDR3 is CASSLEAGEQYF. The CDR3 DNA follows: TGTGCCAGCAGCTTAGAGGCGGGTGAGCAGTACTTC.

The chain employs TRBV30 and TRBJ2-5; TRBD1 might be the D (7 bases). From germline, CDR1 is GTSNPN and CDR2 SVGIG (reference sequence). CDR3 length equals 14 residues. V lost 2 bases, J lost 4 bases, and 14 bases lay in between. This chain's CDR3 is CAWSIQGGLETQYF. DNA for the CDR3: TGTGCCTGGAGTATCCAGGGGGGCCTAGAGACCCAGTACTTC.

The chain employs TRBV11-2 and TRBJ2-1, with TRBD2 identical over 11 bases. The CDR3 has 15 amino acids. The trim removed 5 bases at V and 6 bases at J, leaving 6 bases unmatched. The germline V gene encodes CDR1 SGHAT and CDR2 FQNNGV. CDR3 loop: CASSQLAGVGNEQFF. The CDR3 DNA reads TGTGCCAGCAGCCAACTAGCGGGAGTTGGCAATGAGCAGTTCTTC.

V gene TRBV7-6 combines with J gene TRBJ2-5; 9 bases match TRBD2. The end of the DNA aligns better with TRBJ2-7, so the J call may be wrong. The CDR3 consists of 14 residues. CDR1 and CDR2 from the germline V gene are SGHVS and FNYEAQ. The DNA of the CDR3 is TGTGCCAGCAGCTTAGCGCGGGAGGGATACGAGCAGTACTTC. It specifies CASSLAREGYEQYF.

The chain joins TRBV7-6 to TRBJ2-7; 9 nucleotides line up with TRBD2. This CDR3 comprises 16 residues. J lost 1 base, V lost 5 bases, and 9 bases had no gene match. Germline CDR1 reads SGHVS; CDR2 reads FNYEAQ. The CDR3 spells CASSPLGREGSYEQYF. CDR3 DNA: TGTGCCAGCAGCCCCCTGGGGCGGGAGGGATCCTACGAGCAGTACTTC.

This chain connects TRBV7-9 to TRBJ2-1, with D unclear. The V gene's germline CDR1 is SEHNR and CDR2 FQNEAQ (reference sequence). CDR3 length: 12 residues. Trimming removed 1 base at V and 6 bases at J, with 4 bases between. The CDR3 DNA reads TGTGCCAGCAGCTTAGACAGCAATGAGCAGTTCTTC. Translation gives CASSLDSNEQFF. Full variable domain (remainder filled in from reference TRBV7-9 and TRBJ2-1): DTGVSQNPRHKITKRGQNVTFRCDPISEHNRLYWYRQTLGQGPEFLTYFQNEAQLEKSRLLSDRFSAERPKGSFSTLEIQRTEQGDSAMYLCASSLDSNEQFFGPGTRLTVL.

This chain uses TRBV4-3 with TRBJ2-2, with D uncertain. The length of the CDR3 is 16 residues. The germline gives CDR1 LGHNA, CDR2 YSLEER. The germline V and J ends were trimmed by 0 bases and 4 bases, with 12 bases remaining between them. As DNA, the CDR3 is TGCGCCAGCAGCCAAGATCCAGGCTTAAGCACCGGGGAGCTGTTTTTT. This sequence encodes CASSQDPGLSTGELFF.

The gene calls are TRBV7-2 and TRBJ1-1, with TRBD1 matching 8 bases. Germline values: CDR1 SGHTA, CDR2 FQGNSA. With V trimmed by 4 bases and J by 3 bases, 7 bases remained unmatched. The length of the CDR3 is 15 residues. The CDR3 coding sequence is TGTGCCAGCAGCTCGCAGGGGGCGCTGGACACTGAAGCTTTCTTT. It encodes CASSSQGALDTEAFF. Together with reference TRBV7-2 and TRBJ1-1, the CDR3 gives the full variable domain: GAGVSQSPSNKVTEKGKDVELRCDPISGHTALYWYRQSLGQGLEFLIYFQGNSAPDKSGLPSDRFSAERTGGSVSTLTIQRTQQEDSAVYLCASSSQGALDTEAFFGQGTRLTVV.

This clone was found once. The genes are TRBV5-4 and TRBJ2-1; TRBD2 matches 11 bases. V was clipped by 4 bases and J by 0 bases; unmatched bases: 6. The germline V gene has CDR1 SGHNT and CDR2 YYREEE (reference sequence). This CDR3 contains 17 residues. The DNA of the CDR3 is TGTGCCAGCAGCCCGGGACTAGCGGACATCTCCTACAATGAGCAGTTCTTC. Its translation is CASSPGLADISYNEQFF.

The CDR3 sequence: CASSRSLAGDLDEQFF. CDR3 sequence (DNA): TGTGCCAGCAGCCGATCTCTAGCGGGGGATTTGGATGAGCAGTTCTTC. The chain employs TRBV5-4 and TRBJ2-1, with 10 bases aligning to TRBD2. The CDR3 consists of 16 residues. The V and J ends lost 4 bases and 8 bases, in that order; junction bases with no gene match: 12. CDR1 is SGHNT and CDR2 is YYREEE in the germline V gene (reference sequence).

The gene calls are TRBV28 and TRBJ2-3; TRBD1 matches 9 bases. Trimming cost V 5 bases and J 3 bases; bases outside gene matches: 9. Germline V gene lookup returns CDR1 MDHEN and CDR2 SYDVKM. CDR3 length equals 16 residues. The CDR3 DNA reads TGTGCCAGCAGTGGTACAGGGGGCAGGGTAACAGATACGCAGTATTTT. Its translation: CASSGTGGRVTDTQYF.

The rearrangement links TRBV4-3 to TRBJ2-1, with D maybe TRBD1 (7 bases). This CDR3 is 15 amino acids long. Germline lookup yields CDR1 LGHNA and CDR2 YSLEER. Trimming removed 1 base from V and 5 bases from J, with 12 bases in between. CDR3 region: CASSQGRGVNNEQFF. For the CDR3, the DNA is TGCGCCAGCAGCCAAGGCAGGGGGGTCAACAATGAGCAGTTCTTC.

V is TRBV29-1 and J is TRBJ1-1; D call uncertain. Trimming stripped 4 bases from V and 0 bases from J, with 6 bases between. Germline CDR1 reads SQVTM; CDR2 reads ANQGSEA. This CDR3 is built from 12 residues. The CDR3 bases are TGCAGCGTTGGACACCTGAACACTGAAGCTTTCTTT. It yields the protein CSVGHLNTEAFF.

The V gene is TRBV19, the J gene TRBJ1-3; 7 bases map to TRBD1. Trimming removed 10 bases from V and 4 bases from J; junction bases left unmatched: 4. The germline V gene has CDR1 LNHDA and CDR2 SQIVND (reference sequence). The length of the CDR3 is 12 residues. CDR3 DNA: TGTGCCACCGTGGACAGGGGAAACACCATATATTTT. This gives the protein CATVDRGNTIYF.

The chain joins TRBV4-3 to TRBJ2-7; 9 bases line up with TRBD2. J gave up 6 bases and V 0 bases, and 6 bases lay outside the gene matches. Looked up from germline, CDR1 is LGHNA and CDR2 is YSLEER. The CDR3 totals 15 residues. The CDR3: CASSQEKKAGGEQYF. The DNA of the CDR3 is TGCGCCAGCAGCCAAGAAAAGAAAGCGGGAGGCGAGCAGTACTTC.

V is TRBV20-1 and J is TRBJ1-2; 9 bases match TRBD1. With 6 bases clipped from V and 7 bases from J, the junction kept 3 bases outside the gene matches. The CDR3 extends over 11 amino acids. Germline V gene sequence: CDR1 DFQATT, CDR2 SNEGSKA (reference sequence). The CDR3 loop is CSAGTGIGYTF. In DNA form, the CDR3 reads TGCAGTGCAGGGACAGGGATTGGCTACACCTTC.

The chain is built from TRBV29-1 and TRBJ1-1; possible D gene TRBD1, 6 bases. Germline CDR1 and CDR2: SQVTM and ANQGSEA. The CDR3 spans 12 residues. Trimming pared 7 bases from V and 9 bases from J, leaving 18 bases between. The CDR3 reads CSALGPRDKAFF. The CDR3 bases are TGCAGCGCCCTGGGACCCCGGGACAAAGCTTTCTTT. The entire variable domain, with the rest obtained from reference TRBV29-1 and TRBJ1-1, is as follows: SAVISQKPSRDICQRGTSLTIQCQVDSQVTMMFWYRQQPGQSLTLIATANQGSEATYESGFVIDKFPISRPNLTFSTLTVSNMSPEDSSIYLCSALGPRDKAFFGQGTRLTVV.

V usage is TRBV4-2 and J usage is TRBJ1-2, with a tentative D call TRBD1 (6 bases). The CDR3 loop spans 15 amino acids. The V end lost 3 bases, the J end lost 2 bases, and 13 bases lay between the germline ends. CDR1 is LGHNA, CDR2 YNFKEQ, per germline. CDR3 in amino acids: CASSHQLTGNYGYTF. The CDR3 DNA follows: TGTGCCAGCAGCCACCAACTGACAGGAAACTATGGCTACACCTTC.

The CDR3 sequence: CASSLASASGQFF. For the CDR3, the DNA is TGTGCCAGCAGCTTAGCGTCGGCTAGCGGGCAGTTCTTC. This sequence joins TRBV7-6 and TRBJ2-1; 7 bases fit TRBD2. In germline, CDR1 is SGHVS, CDR2 FNYEAQ. V lost 0 bases, J lost 12 bases, and 5 bases stayed unmatched. The CDR3 has 13 amino acids.

The V and J genes are TRBV5-1 and TRBJ2-5; 10 nucleotides line up with TRBD1. TRBJ2-7 matches the DNA end more closely, so the J call is doubtful. This CDR3 spans 16 amino acids. Germline V gives CDR1 SGHRS, CDR2 YFSETQ. The CDR3 here is CASSRQTGTGVYEQYF. The CDR3 bases are TGCGCCAGCAGCCGTCAGACCGGGACAGGGGTTTACGAGCAGTACTTC.

This chain connects TRBV11-2 to TRBJ2-5, with 10 bases that match TRBD2. CDR3 size: 17 residues. Trimming removed 5 bases from V and 5 bases from J; junction bases left unmatched: 14. Germline V gene lookup returns CDR1 SGHAT and CDR2 FQNNGV. CDR3 amino acids: CASSDRLAGPSPETQYF. The DNA for the CDR3 is TGTGCCAGCAGCGACCGACTAGCGGGCCCCTCGCCGGAGACCCAGTACTTC.

Only a few counts were recorded for this clone. This sequence joins TRBV6-1 and TRBJ2-7, with 7 bases that match TRBD1. J lost 3 bases, V lost 4 bases, and 6 bases had no gene match. The CDR3 length is 14 residues. The germline gives CDR1 MNHNS, CDR2 SASEGT. CDR3 in amino acids: CASSVGQMNYEQYF. The CDR3 region has the DNA TGTGCCAGCAGTGTGGGACAGATGAACTACGAGCAGTACTTC.

Comment on this clone: A junction boundary mismatches the germline segment, possibly from a read error. V is TRBV7-9 and J is TRBJ1-2; a weak D match, TRBD1 (5 bases). CDR3 length: 16 amino acids. Germline V gene lookup returns CDR1 SEHNR and CDR2 FQNEAQ (reference sequence). CDR3 coding DNA: TGTTCCAGCAGCTTAGGGGCGGGTCTGACTAACTATGGCTACACCTTC. This encodes CSSSLGAGLTNYGYTF. The whole variable domain, filled in from reference TRBV7-9 and TRBJ1-2, reads DTGVSQNPRHKITKRGQNVTFRCDPISEHNRLYWYRQTLGQGPEFLTYFQNEAQLEKSRLLSDRFSAERPKGSFSTLEIQRTEQGDSAMYLCSSSLGAGLTNYGYTFGSGTRLTVV.

This chain connects TRBV7-8 to TRBJ1-2; 7 bases map to TRBD1. This CDR3 has 16 residues. Germline CDR1 is SGHVS and CDR2 is FQNEAQ. V gave up 5 bases and J gave up 0 bases; unmatched junction bases: 9. The CDR3 DNA sequence: TGTGCCAGCAGCACACCCCCGGGACAGCCTAACTATGGCTACACCTTC. Amino acids: CASSTPPGQPNYGYTF.